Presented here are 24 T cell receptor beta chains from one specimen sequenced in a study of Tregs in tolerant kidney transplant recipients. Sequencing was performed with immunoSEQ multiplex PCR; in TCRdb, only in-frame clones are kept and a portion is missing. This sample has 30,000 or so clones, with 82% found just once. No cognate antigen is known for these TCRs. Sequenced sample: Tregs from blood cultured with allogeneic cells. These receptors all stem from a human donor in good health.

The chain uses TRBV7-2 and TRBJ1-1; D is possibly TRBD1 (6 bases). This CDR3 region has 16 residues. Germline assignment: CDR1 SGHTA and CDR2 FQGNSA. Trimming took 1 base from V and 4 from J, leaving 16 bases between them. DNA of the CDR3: TGTGCCAGCAGCTTAGGACAGGTGGTTTTAGGCACTGAAGCTTTCTTT. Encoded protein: CASSLGQVVLGTEAFF.

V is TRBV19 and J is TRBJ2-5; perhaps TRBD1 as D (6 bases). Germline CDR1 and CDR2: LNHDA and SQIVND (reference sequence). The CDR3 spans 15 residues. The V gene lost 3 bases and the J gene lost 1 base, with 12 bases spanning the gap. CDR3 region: CASSIRRGPQETQYF. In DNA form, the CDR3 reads TGTGCCAGTAGTATTCGCAGGGGTCCCCAAGAGACCCAGTACTTC.

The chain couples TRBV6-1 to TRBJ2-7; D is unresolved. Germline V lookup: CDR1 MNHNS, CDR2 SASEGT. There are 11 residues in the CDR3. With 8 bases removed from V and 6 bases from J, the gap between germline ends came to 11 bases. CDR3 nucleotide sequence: TGTGCCAGCGGTATAGGTCGCGAGCAGTACTTC. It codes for CASGIGREQYF.

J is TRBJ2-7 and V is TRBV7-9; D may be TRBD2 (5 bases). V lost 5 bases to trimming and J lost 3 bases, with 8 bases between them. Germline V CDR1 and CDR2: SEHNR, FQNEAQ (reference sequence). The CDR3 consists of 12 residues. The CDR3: CASSPGNYEQYF. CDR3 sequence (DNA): TGTGCCAGCAGCCCCGGGAACTACGAGCAGTACTTC.

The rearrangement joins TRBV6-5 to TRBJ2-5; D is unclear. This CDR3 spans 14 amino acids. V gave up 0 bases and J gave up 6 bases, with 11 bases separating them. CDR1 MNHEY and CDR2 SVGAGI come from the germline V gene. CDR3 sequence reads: CASSYSRNLKTQYF. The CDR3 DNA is TGTGCCAGCAGTTACTCGCGGAATTTGAAGACCCAGTACTTC.

CDR3 coding DNA: TGTGCCAGCACTATAGCGGGGGGGAAAGAGACCCAGTACTTC. This sequence encodes CASTIAGGKETQYF. This sequence joins TRBV7-9 and TRBJ2-5, with TRBD2 matching over 11 bases. This CDR3 has 14 residues. CDR1 SEHNR and CDR2 FQNEAQ come from the germline V gene (reference sequence). Germline trimming cut 7 bases from V and 3 bases from J; bases unmatched to any gene: 4.

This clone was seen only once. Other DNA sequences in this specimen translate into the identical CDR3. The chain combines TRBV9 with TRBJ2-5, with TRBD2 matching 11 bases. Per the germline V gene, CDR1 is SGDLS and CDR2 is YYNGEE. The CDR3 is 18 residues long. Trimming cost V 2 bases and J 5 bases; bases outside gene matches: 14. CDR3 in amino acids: CASSVGGLAGGRGETQYF. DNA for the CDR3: TGTGCCAGCAGCGTGGGTGGGCTAGCGGGGGGCAGGGGCGAGACCCAGTACTTC.

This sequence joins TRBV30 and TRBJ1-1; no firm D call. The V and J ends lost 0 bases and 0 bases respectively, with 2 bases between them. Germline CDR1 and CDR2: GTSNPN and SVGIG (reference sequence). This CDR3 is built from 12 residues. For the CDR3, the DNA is TGTGCCTGGAGTGTTCTGAACACTGAAGCTTTCTTT. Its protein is CAWSVLNTEAFF.

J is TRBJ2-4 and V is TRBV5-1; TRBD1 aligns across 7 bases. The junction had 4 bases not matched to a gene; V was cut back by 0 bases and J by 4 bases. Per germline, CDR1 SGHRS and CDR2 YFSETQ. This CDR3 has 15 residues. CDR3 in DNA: TGCGCCAGCAGCTTGGATGGGACAGCTAAAAACATTCAGTACTTC. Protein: CASSLDGTAKNIQYF.

CDR3 DNA: TGTGCCAGCAGCCGCCCCTCGGCACACGAGCAGTACTTC. Translation gives CASSRPSAHEQYF. V gene TRBV7-9 combines with J gene TRBJ2-7; unclear D gene. This CDR3 has 13 amino acids. Trimming pared 5 bases from V and 5 bases from J, leaving 13 bases between. Germline CDR1 is SEHNR and CDR2 is FQNEAQ (reference sequence).

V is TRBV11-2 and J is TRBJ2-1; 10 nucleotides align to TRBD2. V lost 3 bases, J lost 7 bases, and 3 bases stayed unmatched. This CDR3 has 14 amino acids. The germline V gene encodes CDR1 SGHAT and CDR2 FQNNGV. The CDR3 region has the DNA TGTGCCAGCAGCTTCCAGCGGGAGGGAAATGAGCAGTTCTTC. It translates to CASSFQREGNEQFF.

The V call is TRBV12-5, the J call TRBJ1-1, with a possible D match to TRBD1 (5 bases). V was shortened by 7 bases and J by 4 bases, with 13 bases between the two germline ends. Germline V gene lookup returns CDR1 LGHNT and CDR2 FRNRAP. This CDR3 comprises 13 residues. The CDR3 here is CASAPGVSTEAFF. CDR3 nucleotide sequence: TGTGCTAGTGCCCCGGGGGTTAGCACTGAAGCTTTCTTT.

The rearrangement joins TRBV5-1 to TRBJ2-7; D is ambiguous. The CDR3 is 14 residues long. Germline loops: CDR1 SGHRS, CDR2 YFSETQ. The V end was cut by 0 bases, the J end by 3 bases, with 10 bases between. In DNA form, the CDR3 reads TGCGCCAGCAGCTTGGCGGTAGGCGGCTACGAGCAGTACTTC. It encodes CASSLAVGGYEQYF. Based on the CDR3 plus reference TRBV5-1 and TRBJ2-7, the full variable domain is KAGVTQTPRYLIKTRGQQVTLSCSPISGHRSVSWYQQTPGQGLQFLFEYFSETQRNKGNFPGRFSGRQFSNSRSEMNVSTLELGDSALYLCASSLAVGGYEQYFGPGTRLTVT.

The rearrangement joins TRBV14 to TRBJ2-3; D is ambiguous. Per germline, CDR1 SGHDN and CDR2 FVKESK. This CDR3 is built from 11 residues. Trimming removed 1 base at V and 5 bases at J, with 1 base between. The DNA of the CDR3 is TGTGCCAGCAGCCAAGTAGATACGCAGTATTTT. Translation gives CASSQVDTQYF. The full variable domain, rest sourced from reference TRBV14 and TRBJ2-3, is EAGVTQFPSHSVIEKGQTVTLRCDPISGHDNLYWYRRVMGKEIKFLLHFVKESKQDESGMPNNRFLAERTGGTYSTLKVQPAELEDSGVYFCASSQVDTQYFGPGTRLTVL.

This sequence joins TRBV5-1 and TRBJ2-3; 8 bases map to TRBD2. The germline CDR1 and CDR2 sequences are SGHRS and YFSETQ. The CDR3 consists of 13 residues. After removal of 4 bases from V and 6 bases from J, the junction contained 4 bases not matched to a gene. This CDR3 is CASSPGTRDTQYF. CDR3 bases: TGCGCCAGCAGCCCCGGGACTAGGGATACGCAGTATTTT. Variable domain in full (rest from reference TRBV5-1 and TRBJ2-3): KAGVTQTPRYLIKTRGQQVTLSCSPISGHRSVSWYQQTPGQGLQFLFEYFSETQRNKGNFPGRFSGRQFSNSRSEMNVSTLELGDSALYLCASSPGTRDTQYFGPGTRLTVL.

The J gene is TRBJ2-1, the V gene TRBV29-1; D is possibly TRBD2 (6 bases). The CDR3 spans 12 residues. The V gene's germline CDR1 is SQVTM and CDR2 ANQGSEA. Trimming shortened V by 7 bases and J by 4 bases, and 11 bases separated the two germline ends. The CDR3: CSAEAGYNEQFF. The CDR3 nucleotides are TGCAGCGCTGAGGCGGGGTACAATGAGCAGTTCTTC.

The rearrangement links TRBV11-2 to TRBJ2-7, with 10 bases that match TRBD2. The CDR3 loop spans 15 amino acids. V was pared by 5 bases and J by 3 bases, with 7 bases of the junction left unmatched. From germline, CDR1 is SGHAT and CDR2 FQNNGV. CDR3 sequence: CASSQGSSGSYEQYF. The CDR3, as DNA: TGTGCCAGCAGCCAGGGGTCTAGCGGGAGCTACGAGCAGTACTTC. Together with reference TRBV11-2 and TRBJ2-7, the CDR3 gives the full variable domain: EAGVAQSPRYKIIEKRQSVAFWCNPISGHATLYWYQQILGQGPKLLIQFQNNGVVDDSQLPKDRFSAERLKGVDSTLKIQPAKLEDSAVYLCASSQGSSGSYEQYFGPGTRLTVT.

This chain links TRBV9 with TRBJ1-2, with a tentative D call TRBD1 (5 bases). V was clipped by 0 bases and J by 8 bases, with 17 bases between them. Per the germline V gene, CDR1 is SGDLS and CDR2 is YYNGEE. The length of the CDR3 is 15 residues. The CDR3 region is CASSVGIGAYRGYTF. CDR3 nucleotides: TGTGCCAGCAGCGTAGGTATAGGGGCCTATCGGGGCTACACCTTC.

In DNA form, the CDR3 reads TGCGCCAGCAGCTCCCGCGAGGGAATGCCAAACACCATATATTTT. Translating gives CASSSREGMPNTIYF. This rearrangement joins TRBV5-1 to TRBJ1-3; D is unresolved. Germline assignment: CDR1 SGHRS and CDR2 YFSETQ. This CDR3 contains 15 residues. Trimming stripped 3 bases from V and 6 bases from J, with 16 bases between.

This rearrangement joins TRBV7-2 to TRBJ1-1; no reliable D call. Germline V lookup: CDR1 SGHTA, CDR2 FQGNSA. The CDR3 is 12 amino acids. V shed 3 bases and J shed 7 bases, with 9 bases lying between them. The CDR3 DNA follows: TGTGCCAGCAGCTTCCCCTACAATGAAGCTTTCTTT. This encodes CASSFPYNEAFF.

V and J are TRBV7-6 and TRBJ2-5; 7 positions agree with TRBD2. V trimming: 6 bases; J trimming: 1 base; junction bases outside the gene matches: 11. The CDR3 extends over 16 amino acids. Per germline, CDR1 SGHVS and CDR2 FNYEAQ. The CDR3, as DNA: TGTGCCAGCAGTTCACTGCTAGCGGCCTTCCAAGAGACCCAGTACTTC. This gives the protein CASSSLLAAFQETQYF.

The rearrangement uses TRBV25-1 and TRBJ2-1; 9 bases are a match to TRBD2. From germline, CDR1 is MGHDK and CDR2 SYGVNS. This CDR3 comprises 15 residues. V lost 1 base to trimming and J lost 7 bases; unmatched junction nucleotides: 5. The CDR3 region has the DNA TGTGCCAGCAGTGAATTAAGCGGGGGGACGAATGAGCAGTTCTTC. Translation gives CASSELSGGTNEQFF.

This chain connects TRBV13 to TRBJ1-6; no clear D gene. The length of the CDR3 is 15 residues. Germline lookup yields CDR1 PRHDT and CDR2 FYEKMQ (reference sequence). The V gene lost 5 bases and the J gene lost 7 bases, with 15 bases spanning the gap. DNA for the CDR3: TGTGCCAGCAGCCCTGGGCCGGGTGGGAATTCACCCCTCCACTTT. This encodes CASSPGPGGNSPLHF.

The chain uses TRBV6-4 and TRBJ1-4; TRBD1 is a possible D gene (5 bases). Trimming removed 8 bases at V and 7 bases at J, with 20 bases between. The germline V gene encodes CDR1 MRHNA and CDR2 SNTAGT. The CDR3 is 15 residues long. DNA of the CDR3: TGTGCCAGCCAACGCACCGGGGGTGGTTTTGAAAAACTGTTTTTT. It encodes CASQRTGGGFEKLFF.